This TCR beta chain was recorded in a study of blood T cell repertoires in COVID-19. Measured with immunoSEQ multiplex PCR; TCRdb has only the in-frame clones, and not every one. Of over 350,000 clones in the sample, about nine tenths were seen once. Trimming took off 3 bases at V and 4 bases at J, with 16 bases between the two ends. Germline V gives CDR1 SGHRS, CDR2 YFSETQ. This CDR3 is 16 amino acids long. The sequencing sample was made of peripheral blood. J is TRBJ2-2 and V is TRBV5-1; D unclear. This TCR derives from a woman in her thirties with active or convalescent COVID-19. This CDR3 is CASSSKTTPGTGELFF. Written as DNA, the CDR3 is TGCGCCAGCAGCTCTAAAACTACCCCGGGCACCGGGGAGCTGTTTTTT.